A single sample is the source of the 30 T cell receptor beta chains below, sequenced in a study of CD8 T cells in ankylosing spondylitis. Whole-study findings and limits: What appeared characteristic of ankylosing spondylitis blood was a TCR beta motif of about eight highly homologous variants.

TCRdb ran MiXCR on the 5' RACE reads and lists one entry per CDR3 protein. The sample records some 330,000 distinct CDR3 sequences, around 8% being singletons. The antigens for these receptors are not known. The sequencing sample was made of blood, either unsorted or a sorted T cell fraction (not recorded which). These receptors were obtained from a male donor with ankylosing spondylitis.

This clonotype was picked up many times. This chain joins TRBV5-1 and TRBJ2-7; 9 bases match TRBD2. Germline-derived CDR1 and CDR2 are SGHRS and YFSETQ. Trimming removed 0 bases from V and 0 bases from J; junction bases left unmatched: 1. The CDR3 consists of 15 residues. The chain's CDR3 is CASSLGSGSSYEQYF. The CDR3 DNA sequence: TGCGCCAGCAGCTTGGGTAGCGGGAGCTCCTACGAGCAGTACTTC.

This clonotype was seen more than once but under ten times. The J gene is TRBJ2-7, the V gene TRBV6-5; D might be TRBD2 (6 bases). Looked up from germline, CDR1 is MNHEY and CDR2 is SVGAGI. The V end lost 5 bases, the J end lost 7 bases, and 15 bases lay between the germline ends. The CDR3 spans 13 residues. CDR3: CASSHPGTFEQYF. The CDR3 region has the DNA TGTGCCAGCAGTCACCCTGGGACTTTTGAGCAGTACTTC.

The gene calls are TRBV3-1 and TRBJ2-3; D is perhaps TRBD2 (6 bases). Between the trimmed V and J ends, which lost 2 bases and 5 bases, there was a span of 11 bases. The germline V gene has CDR1 LGHDT and CDR2 YNNKEL (reference sequence). This CDR3 has 14 residues. The CDR3 sequence is CASSQSRRGDTQYF. The CDR3 DNA follows: TGTGCCAGCAGCCAATCCAGGAGGGGAGATACGCAGTATTTT.

At least ten counts were recorded for this clonotype. The V gene is TRBV29-1, the J gene TRBJ2-5, with D perhaps TRBD1 or TRBD2 (5 bases each). The germline CDR1 and CDR2 sequences are SQVTM and ANQGSEA. V lost 6 bases, J lost 4 bases, and 9 bases lay in between. The CDR3 is 11 amino acids. CDR3 amino acids: CSVRDPETQYF. Written as DNA, the CDR3 is TGCAGCGTCCGGGACCCAGAGACCCAGTACTTC.

Here the CDR3 reads CAISKDSDTGYTF. DNA of the CDR3: TGTGCCATCAGTAAAGACTCGGACACGGGCTACACCTTC. The rearrangement links TRBV10-3 to TRBJ1-2; perhaps TRBD1 as D (5 bases). Looked up from germline, CDR1 is ENHRY and CDR2 is SYGVKD. Trimming removed 5 bases at V and 8 bases at J, with 15 bases between. The CDR3 spans 13 residues.

This clonotype was observed at least ten times. The V call is TRBV5-1, the J call TRBJ2-7; D remains unclear. CDR1 is SGHRS, CDR2 YFSETQ, per germline. CDR3 length: 14 amino acids. The ends were cut back, 6 bases at V and 4 bases at J, with 17 bases in the middle. The CDR3 nucleotides are TGCGCCAGCACTACCGAGACAAGTCCTTACGAGCAGTACTTC. Translation gives CASTTETSPYEQYF. The full variable domain, in which reference TRBV5-1 and TRBJ2-7 provide the parts outside the CDR3, is KAGVTQTPRYLIKTRGQQVTLSCSPISGHRSVSWYQQTPGQGLQFLFEYFSETQRNKGNFPGRFSGRQFSNSRSEMNVSTLELGDSALYLCASTTETSPYEQYFGPGTRLTVT.

Ten or more counts support this clonotype. This chain joins TRBV7-8 and TRBJ2-1, with D maybe TRBD1 (5 bases). The CDR3 contains 16 residues. CDR1 is SGHVS, CDR2 FQNEAQ, per germline. The V end was cut by 5 bases, the J end by 0 bases, with 14 bases between. CDR3 protein: CASSRGALLSYNEQFF. The DNA for the CDR3 is TGTGCCAGCAGCCGTGGGGCCCTCCTCTCCTACAATGAGCAGTTCTTC.

This clonotype was seen more than once but under ten times. This sequence joins TRBV12-3 or TRBV12-4 and TRBJ2-1; 8 bases agree with TRBD2. The CDR3 is made up of 15 amino acids. Germline trimming cut 2 bases from V and 9 bases from J; bases unmatched to any gene: 9. CDR3: CASSLTGRAFSEQFF. The DNA for the CDR3 is TGTGCCAGCAGTTTAACCGGGAGGGCCTTCAGTGAGCAGTTCTTC.

The chain employs TRBV7-9 and TRBJ1-5, with D possibly TRBD1 on 6 matching bases. Between the trimmed V and J ends, which lost 5 bases and 4 bases, there was a span of 12 bases. Germline CDR1 and CDR2: SEHNR and FQNEAQ (reference sequence). The CDR3 runs to 14 residues. CDR3 DNA sequence: TGTGCCAGCAGCCGGGGGCTGGGAAATCAGCCCCAGCATTTT. It yields the protein CASSRGLGNQPQHF.

This clonotype has more than one count but fewer than ten. The CDR3 region is CASSYSRGSADTQYF. As DNA, the CDR3 is TGTGCCAGCAGTTACTCTCGCGGGAGCGCAGATACGCAGTATTTT. The chain combines TRBV6-2 or TRBV6-3 with TRBJ2-3, with 7 bases fitting TRBD2. This CDR3 has 15 residues. Germline V lookup: CDR1 MNHEY, CDR2 SVGEGT. With V trimmed by 0 bases and J by 4 bases, 4 bases remained unmatched.

The V call is TRBV6-4, the J call TRBJ2-1, with D tentatively TRBD1 (6 bases). CDR1 is MRHNA and CDR2 is SNTAGT in the germline V gene. Deletions cut 10 bases from V and 8 bases from J, with 18 bases between. This CDR3 has 13 residues. CDR3 residues: CATARYRDYEQFF. The CDR3 DNA follows: TGTGCCACCGCACGATACAGGGATTATGAGCAGTTCTTC.

At least ten counts were recorded for this clonotype. The J gene is TRBJ2-7, the V gene TRBV5-1; TRBD1 is a possible D gene (5 bases). V was clipped by 3 bases and J by 5 bases, with 15 bases between them. The CDR3 is 14 residues long. From germline, CDR1 is SGHRS and CDR2 YFSETQ. In DNA, the CDR3 is TGCGCCAGCAGCTACAGGCTTCTATCCGACGAGCAGTACTTC. Translating it yields CASSYRLLSDEQYF.

This chain uses TRBV21-1 with TRBJ2-3; whether TRBD2, the table's D call, matches the DNA was not checked. TRBV21-1 is classified as a pseudogene. CDR3 length: 16 amino acids. The chain's CDR3 is CASSRKGPLPADTQYF. CDR3 sequence (DNA): TGTGCCAGCAGCCGGAAAGGTCCCCTCCCCGCAGATACGCAGTATTTT.

This clonotype was detected many times. The CDR3 protein is CASSGQGTYEQYF. CDR3 coding DNA: TGTGCCAGCAGTGGACAGGGGACATACGAGCAGTACTTC. The gene calls are TRBV25-1 and TRBJ2-7; 8 bases are shared with TRBD1. V shed 4 bases, J shed 4 bases, and the junction held 3 bases outside the gene matches. The CDR3 has 13 amino acids. Germline lookup yields CDR1 MGHDK and CDR2 SYGVNS.

This sequence joins TRBV29-1 and TRBJ2-1; TRBD2 aligns across 11 bases. Germline V gene data show CDR1 as SQVTM and CDR2 as ANQGSEA. V shed 8 bases and J 2 bases; nucleotides not matched to a gene: 5. The CDR3 has 14 residues. The CDR3 nucleotides are TGCAGCACGACTAGCGGGAAGACCTACAATGAGCAGTTCTTC. This encodes CSTTSGKTYNEQFF.

This clonotype was picked up a small number of times. The V gene is TRBV20-1, the J gene TRBJ2-5; 7 nucleotides line up with TRBD1. From germline, CDR1 is DFQATT and CDR2 SNEGSKA (reference sequence). V shed 6 bases and J 9 bases; nucleotides not matched to a gene: 16. The CDR3 runs to 14 residues. CDR3 sequence reads: CSAQLTGPIGAQYF. The CDR3 region has the DNA TGCAGTGCCCAACTGACAGGGCCCATAGGGGCCCAGTACTTC.

This clonotype came up many times. As DNA, the CDR3 is TGTGCCATCAGTGAGTCTAGCAATCAGCCCCAGCATTTT. This sequence encodes CAISESSNQPQHF. This rearrangement joins TRBV10-3 to TRBJ1-5; D is unclear. The ends were cut back, 0 bases at V and 0 bases at J, with 0 bases in the middle. The CDR3 loop spans 13 amino acids. Germline CDR1 ENHRY, CDR2 SYGVKD.

This clonotype was detected a few times. As DNA, the CDR3 is TGTGCCAGCAGTTACTCGAACCGGGGAGGGAGCAATCAGCCCCAGCATTTT. It translates to CASSYSNRGGSNQPQHF. V usage is TRBV6-2 or TRBV6-3 and J usage is TRBJ1-5; D is ambiguous. The V and J ends lost 0 bases and 1 base respectively, with 13 bases between them. CDR1 is MNHEY, CDR2 SVGEGT, per germline. The CDR3 length is 17 residues.

A few counts support this clonotype. V usage is TRBV11-3 and J usage is TRBJ2-1, with 9 bases fitting TRBD2. The CDR3 length is 12 residues. CDR1 is SGHNT, CDR2 YENEEA, per germline. After removal of 5 bases from V and 11 bases from J, the junction contained 4 bases not matched to a gene. The CDR3 DNA reads as TGTGCCAGCAGCCCGCTAGCGGGAAAGCAGTTCTTC. Protein sequence: CASSPLAGKQFF.

This clonotype came up a few times. This chain uses TRBV12-3 or TRBV12-4 with TRBJ2-1; TRBD2 matches 15 bases. J was trimmed by 10 bases and V by 6 bases; bases with no gene match: 10. The CDR3 runs to 16 residues. CDR3 in DNA: TGTGCCAGCAGCCTCGGACTAGCGGGAGGGCTACGGGAGCAGTTCTTC. Protein sequence: CASSLGLAGGLREQFF.

Ten or more counts support this clonotype. The chain links TRBV15 to TRBJ1-6, with a possible D match to TRBD1 (5 bases). V dropped 1 base and J dropped 7 bases, with 11 bases sitting between them. Per the germline V gene, CDR1 is LNHNV and CDR2 is YYDKDF (reference sequence). The CDR3 runs to 15 residues. CDR3 region: CATSRVQGRNSPLHF. In DNA, the CDR3 is TGTGCCACCAGCAGAGTTCAGGGTCGCAATTCACCCCTCCACTTT.

This clonotype appeared many times. This chain connects TRBV11-2 to TRBJ2-1, with D possibly TRBD2 on 5 matching bases. V was pared by 4 bases and J by 9 bases, with 10 bases between. The CDR3 is 12 amino acids. The germline V gene has CDR1 SGHAT and CDR2 FQNNGV. Here the CDR3 reads CASSSLAFEQFF. In DNA, the CDR3 is TGTGCCAGCAGCTCCCTAGCCTTTGAGCAGTTCTTC.

This chain uses TRBV20-1 with TRBJ2-7, with 13 bases aligning to TRBD2. The CDR3 is made up of 15 amino acids. With 3 bases clipped from V and 5 bases from J, the junction kept 7 bases outside the gene matches. Germline values: CDR1 DFQATT, CDR2 SNEGSKA (reference sequence). The CDR3 DNA follows: TGCAGTGCTAGTACCGGACTAGCGGGAGAGGACGAGCAGTACTTC. This gives the protein CSASTGLAGEDEQYF.

The chain links TRBV20-1 to TRBJ2-1, with D maybe TRBD2 (6 bases). The V gene's germline CDR1 is DFQATT and CDR2 SNEGSKA (reference sequence). The CDR3 is 14 amino acids. Trimming cost V 1 base and J 7 bases, with 14 bases left between them. The CDR3 DNA reads as TGCAGTGCTAGAGTGGGAGGCCTCTGGAATGAGCAGTTCTTC. Its translation is CSARVGGLWNEQFF.

This sequence joins TRBV13 and TRBJ2-3, with 8 bases matching TRBD1. This CDR3 has 15 residues. CDR1 is PRHDT and CDR2 is FYEKMQ in the germline V gene (reference sequence). V shed 1 base and J 5 bases; nucleotides not matched to a gene: 5. The CDR3: CASSLDQGAGDTQYF. The DNA for the CDR3 is TGTGCCAGCAGCTTAGACCAGGGGGCGGGAGATACGCAGTATTTT.

This clonotype was seen only a few times. The V call is TRBV4-1, the J call TRBJ1-1; tentative D call: TRBD1 (5 bases). Germline CDR1 MGHRA, CDR2 YSYEKL. V dropped 0 bases and J dropped 2 bases, with 13 bases sitting between them. CDR3 length: 16 amino acids. The CDR3 reads CASSQDKRQTNTEAFF. The CDR3 coding sequence is TGCGCCAGCAGCCAAGATAAGAGACAGACAAACACTGAAGCTTTCTTT.

J is TRBJ1-3 and V is TRBV7-9; no definite D call. CDR1 is SEHNR and CDR2 is FQNEAQ in the germline V gene (reference sequence). Trimming removed 10 bases at V and 3 bases at J, with 16 bases between. CDR3 size: 14 residues. The CDR3 DNA follows: TGTGCCACCGGGAGCCTGGGAGGTGGAAACACCATATATTTT. This sequence encodes CATGSLGGGNTIYF.

CDR3 region: CSVEDHQGYTF. Written as DNA, the CDR3 is TGCAGCGTTGAAGATCATCAAGGCTACACCTTC. This chain connects TRBV29-1 to TRBJ1-2; D is ambiguous. This CDR3 has 11 amino acids. Trimming took 0 bases from V and 8 from J, leaving 7 bases between them. Germline CDR1 and CDR2: SQVTM and ANQGSEA.

This clonotype was recorded at least ten times. The genes are TRBV5-1 and TRBJ2-2, with 9 nucleotides matching TRBD1. Trimming at V came to 3 bases and at J to 3 bases, leaving 3 bases not matched to a gene. The CDR3 contains 15 residues. Germline V gene lookup returns CDR1 SGHRS and CDR2 YFSETQ. The DNA for the CDR3 is TGCGCCAGCAGCTCCCGGGACAGGGACACCGGGGAGCTGTTTTTT. This sequence encodes CASSSRDRDTGELFF.

This clonotype was observed a few times. The rearrangement joins TRBV30 to TRBJ2-5; the D gene could be TRBD1 or TRBD2 (5 bases each). CDR1 and CDR2 (germline): GTSNPN, SVGIG (reference sequence). The CDR3 runs to 13 residues. V was shortened by 4 bases and J by 7 bases, with 16 bases between the two germline ends. DNA of the CDR3: TGTGCCTGGAAAAGAATCGGGACGGGGACCCAGTACTTC. It is translated as CAWKRIGTGTQYF. Combining the CDR3 with reference TRBV30 and TRBJ2-5 gives the whole variable domain SQTIHQWPATLVQPVGSPLSLECTVEGTSNPNLYWYRQAAGRGLQLLFYSVGIGQISSEVPQNLSASRPQDRQFILSSKKLLLSDSGFYLCAWKRIGTGTQYFGPGTRLLVL.